What follows are 26 T cell receptor beta chains derived from one specimen sequenced in a study of OX40 agonist ivuxolimab in advanced cancers. TCRdb's table, derived via immunoSEQ multiplex PCR, lists solely in-frame clones and lacks some. The table shows over 20,000 clones, with roughly 77% occurring only once. The sample in question was CD4+ or CD8+ T cells sorted from blood, obtained in a trial of the OX40 agonist ivuxolimab. The receptors come from an adult with an advanced solid tumor such as melanoma, head and neck, liver or kidney cancer.

The chain is built from TRBV14 and TRBJ2-1; TRBD2 agrees at 8 bases. The CDR3 contains 17 residues. The germline CDR1 and CDR2 sequences are SGHDN and FVKESK. With V trimmed by 2 bases and J by 10 bases, 16 bases remained unmatched. This chain's CDR3 is CASSQFIGLAGVSEQFF. The CDR3 nucleotides read TGTGCCAGCAGCCAATTCATAGGGCTAGCGGGTGTTTCCGAGCAGTTCTTC.

The chain links TRBV4-1 to TRBJ2-5; D possibly corresponds to TRBD1 (6 bases). The germline CDR1 and CDR2 sequences are MGHRA and YSYEKL. Deletions cut 3 bases from V and 4 bases from J, with 15 bases between. This CDR3 has 15 amino acids. CDR3 residues: CASSQKGQGRETQYF. DNA of the CDR3: TGCGCCAGCAGCCAGAAAGGCCAGGGGAGAGAGACCCAGTACTTC.

V usage is TRBV5-6 and J usage is TRBJ2-5, with TRBD2 matching over 14 bases. Germline values: CDR1 SGHDT, CDR2 YYEEEE. The CDR3 is made up of 16 amino acids. After removal of 4 bases from V and 5 bases from J, the junction contained 7 bases not matched to a gene. CDR3 DNA sequence: TGTGCCAGCAGCGGCGGGACTAGCGGGAGTTTGGAGACCCAGTACTTC. Residues: CASSGGTSGSLETQYF.

In its sample, this clone was seen a few times. The rearrangement uses TRBV11-2 and TRBJ2-7; 7 nucleotides agree with TRBD1. The CDR3 has 15 amino acids. Germline lookup yields CDR1 SGHAT and CDR2 FQNNGV. Trimming took 1 base from V and 1 from J; bases not matched to a gene: 4. The CDR3 sequence is CASSLGQGSSYEQYF. For the CDR3, the DNA is TGTGCCAGCAGCTTAGGACAGGGCTCATCCTACGAGCAGTACTTC.

This clone showed up just once. The rearrangement joins TRBV7-6 to TRBJ2-7; tentative D call: TRBD2 (6 bases). The CDR3 is 12 amino acids. CDR1 SGHVS and CDR2 FNYEAQ come from the germline V gene. Deletions cut 4 bases from V and 6 bases from J, with 10 bases between. CDR3: CASSYGGLEQYF. Here the CDR3 DNA reads TGTGCCAGCAGCTACGGAGGGCTCGAGCAGTACTTC.

The chain combines TRBV4-1 with TRBJ1-4, with D maybe TRBD1 (5 bases). Trimming pared 3 bases from V and 8 bases from J, leaving 16 bases between. The CDR3 has 15 residues. Germline CDR1 is MGHRA and CDR2 is YSYEKL. The CDR3 loop is CASSHPRVLGEKLFF. The CDR3 coding sequence is TGCGCCAGCAGCCACCCCAGGGTGTTGGGGGAAAAACTGTTTTTT.

By share of the sample, this clone is medium-sized. The J gene is TRBJ1-3, the V gene TRBV9; 7 bases fit TRBD1. J lost 1 base, V lost 4 bases, and 8 bases had no gene match. The germline gives CDR1 SGDLS, CDR2 YYNGEE. The CDR3 runs to 16 residues. The CDR3 nucleotides are TGTGCCAGCAGCTCCTCAGGGGGTTGGTCTGGAAACACCATATATTTT. This gives the protein CASSSSGGWSGNTIYF.

The genes are TRBV6-5 and TRBJ1-1; possible D gene TRBD1, 6 bases. V was clipped by 0 bases and J by 5 bases, with 16 bases between them. The germline CDR1 and CDR2 sequences are MNHEY and SVGAGI. The CDR3 consists of 16 residues. CDR3 residues: CASSYSFWGGRTEAFF. The DNA of the CDR3 is TGTGCCAGCAGTTACTCTTTCTGGGGGGGCAGAACTGAAGCTTTCTTT.

The chain carries TRBV5-6 and TRBJ2-7; no definite D call. In germline, CDR1 is SGHDT, CDR2 YYEEEE. The CDR3 loop spans 13 amino acids. V was cut by 1 base and J by 1 base, with 6 bases left in between. CDR3 sequence: CASSLWGSYEQYF. CDR3 coding DNA: TGTGCCAGCAGCTTGTGGGGATCCTACGAGCAGTACTTC.

The chain combines TRBV27 with TRBJ2-1, with 7 bases matching TRBD1. Germline CDR1 is MNHEY and CDR2 is SMNVEV (reference sequence). The CDR3 loop spans 14 amino acids. J gave up 6 bases and V 7 bases, and 9 bases lay outside the gene matches. In DNA, the CDR3 is TGTGCCAGCATCGGACAGGTTGGTCGCAATGAGCAGTTCTTC. This encodes CASIGQVGRNEQFF.

Of note for this clone: Different DNA sequences within this sample yield the same CDR3. The genes are TRBV6-5 and TRBJ2-7; D unresolved. Between the trimmed V and J ends, which lost 5 bases and 2 bases, there was a span of 10 bases. Germline V lookup: CDR1 MNHEY, CDR2 SVGAGI. This CDR3 comprises 13 residues. The CDR3 protein is CASSVDSTYEQYF. In DNA, the CDR3 is TGTGCCAGCAGTGTCGACTCAACCTACGAGCAGTACTTC.

The chain carries TRBV27 and TRBJ2-1; 9 nucleotides line up with TRBD2. Germline V lookup: CDR1 MNHEY, CDR2 SMNVEV (reference sequence). V dropped 4 bases and J dropped 0; count of bases not matched to a gene: 4. The CDR3 length is 16 residues. The CDR3 reads CASSSLSGSSYNEQFF. CDR3 nucleotides: TGTGCCAGCAGTTCGCTTAGCGGGAGCTCCTACAATGAGCAGTTCTTC.

CDR3 residues: CASSRVSEWEGVTDTQYF. In DNA, the CDR3 is TGCGCCAGCAGCCGAGTCTCGGAGTGGGAGGGGGTCACAGATACGCAGTATTTT. The V call is TRBV4-1, the J call TRBJ2-3, with D perhaps TRBD2 (7 bases). Germline-derived CDR1 and CDR2 are MGHRA and YSYEKL. Trimming took off 4 bases at V and 2 bases at J, with 22 bases between the two ends. The CDR3 sequence is 18 residues long.

In this sample, this clone turned up a few times. The chain employs TRBV15 and TRBJ1-1, with D maybe TRBD1 (5 bases). The CDR3 covers 15 residues. V was clipped by 5 bases and J by 1 base, with 14 bases between them. From germline, CDR1 is LNHNV and CDR2 YYDKDF (reference sequence). DNA of the CDR3: TGTGCCACCAGCGAAACAGGTTCAGCGAACACTGAAGCTTTCTTT. It is translated as CATSETGSANTEAFF.

The chain combines TRBV28 with TRBJ1-2, with 8 bases that match TRBD1. Looked up from germline, CDR1 is MDHEN and CDR2 is SYDVKM. The CDR3 is 16 residues long. The V gene end was trimmed by 6 bases and the J gene end by 4 bases; junction bases not matched to a gene: 13. CDR3 loop: CASRHDRGLASYGYTF. CDR3 sequence (DNA): TGTGCCAGCAGACACGACAGGGGCCTTGCCAGCTATGGCTACACCTTC.

The rearrangement links TRBV6-5 to TRBJ2-7; 7 bases are shared with TRBD1. The CDR3 is 12 amino acids. Germline V gene lookup returns CDR1 MNHEY and CDR2 SVGAGI. V trimming: 4 bases; J trimming: 6 bases; junction bases outside the gene matches: 3. CDR3 DNA: TGTGCCAGCAGTTTGACAGGGACCGAGCAGTACTTC. It translates to CASSLTGTEQYF.

This clone was recorded a few times. This chain uses TRBV6-1 with TRBJ2-7; D gene uncertain. V lost 3 bases and J 2 bases, leaving 11 bases between the germline ends. The V gene's germline CDR1 is MNHNS and CDR2 SASEGT. The CDR3 is 14 residues long. The CDR3 sequence: CASSEFGGPYEQYF. The CDR3 DNA reads as TGTGCCAGCAGTGAGTTTGGCGGACCCTACGAGCAGTACTTC.

The V call is TRBV15, the J call TRBJ1-1, with a tentative D call TRBD1 (5 bases). The V end was cut by 3 bases, the J end by 6 bases, with 17 bases between. Germline CDR1 and CDR2: LNHNV and YYDKDF (reference sequence). This CDR3 spans 15 amino acids. DNA for the CDR3: TGTGCCACCAGCAGTAATGCAGGGCCTCTGGCTGAAGCTTTCTTT. Its translation is CATSSNAGPLAEAFF.

The chain is built from TRBV13 and TRBJ1-1; no clear D. The CDR3 covers 12 residues. V shed 2 bases and J shed 0 bases, with 1 base lying between them. Germline values: CDR1 PRHDT, CDR2 FYEKMQ (reference sequence). The CDR3 coding sequence is TGTGCCAGCAGCTTACTGAACACTGAAGCTTTCTTT. Protein product: CASSLLNTEAFF. Drawing the rest from reference TRBV13 and TRBJ1-1, the complete variable domain is AAGVIQSPRHLIKEKRETATLKCYPIPRHDTVYWYQQGPGQDPQFLISFYEKMQSDKGSIPDRFSAQQFSDYHSELNMSSLELGDSALYFCASSLLNTEAFFGQGTRLTVV.

The rearrangement joins TRBV28 to TRBJ2-1; D is perhaps TRBD1 or TRBD2 (6 bases each). Looked up from germline, CDR1 is MDHEN and CDR2 is SYDVKM. Between the trimmed V and J ends, which lost 5 bases and 7 bases, there was a span of 18 bases. The length of the CDR3 is 15 residues. The CDR3 nucleotides are TGTGCCAGCAGTCCGTCGGGGGCTCTGGGTAATGAGCAGTTCTTC. Amino acids: CASSPSGALGNEQFF.

The rearrangement joins TRBV7-2 to TRBJ2-1; D perhaps matches TRBD2 (6 bases). Germline CDR1 and CDR2: SGHTA and FQGNSA. The ends were cut back, 5 bases at V and 7 bases at J, with 15 bases in the middle. The CDR3 extends over 14 amino acids. CDR3 DNA sequence: TGTGCCAGCAGCCGATGGGACTTCGGGAATGAGCAGTTCTTC. Translating gives CASSRWDFGNEQFF.

The chain combines TRBV21-1 with TRBJ1-5. TRBV21-1 is noted as a pseudogene. The CDR3 is 14 residues long. The chain's CDR3 is CASSKGKSNQPQHF. CDR3 bases: TGTGCCAGCAGCAAAGGTAAGAGCAATCAGCCCCAGCATTTT.

The rearrangement uses TRBV10-1 and TRBJ2-3; D gene uncertain. Germline V gene data show CDR1 as WNHNN and CDR2 as SYGVQD (reference sequence). The CDR3 consists of 12 residues. V gave up 5 bases and J gave up 4 bases, with 7 bases separating them. The CDR3 spells CASSLRADTQYF. DNA for the CDR3: TGCGCCAGCAGTTTACGGGCAGATACGCAGTATTTT.

The chain joins TRBV7-9 to TRBJ2-1; D remains unclear. The CDR3 sequence is 14 residues long. Germline loops: CDR1 SEHNR, CDR2 FQNEAQ (reference sequence). Trimming shortened V by 10 bases and J by 0 bases, and 13 bases separated the two germline ends. CDR3 nucleotides: TGTGCCACCGCAGTAGGCCTCTCCTACAATGAGCAGTTCTTC. Translation: CATAVGLSYNEQFF.

The chain couples TRBV2 to TRBJ1-2; D is ambiguous. Trimming stripped 2 bases from V and 5 bases from J, with 6 bases between. Germline V CDR1 and CDR2: SNHLY, FYNNEI. The CDR3 loop spans 12 amino acids. The CDR3 coding sequence is TGTGCCAGCAGTGAATCTTGGTATGGCTACACCTTC. Its translation is CASSESWYGYTF.

V usage is TRBV29-1 and J usage is TRBJ1-3; possible D gene TRBD1, 5 bases. The germline V gene has CDR1 SQVTM and CDR2 ANQGSEA. There are 14 residues in the CDR3. The V and J ends lost 4 bases and 0 bases respectively, with 10 bases between them. The CDR3 DNA reads as TGCAGCGTTGTATGGGGGGACTCTGGAAACACCATATATTTT. Its protein is CSVVWGDSGNTIYF. Full variable domain (missing parts from reference TRBV29-1 and TRBJ1-3): SAVISQKPSRDICQRGTSLTIQCQVDSQVTMMFWYRQQPGQSLTLIATANQGSEATYESGFVIDKFPISRPNLTFSTLTVSNMSPEDSSIYLCSVVWGDSGNTIYFGEGSWLTVV.